This TCR beta chain stems from a study of identical twins. TCRdb independently ran MiXCR on the 5' RACE reads; one entry per CDR3 protein. The table includes 700,000 or so distinct CDR3 sequences, 21% detected once. Of note for this clonotype: What it recognizes is unknown.

Whole-study results and caveats: For zero-insertion analyses, partial confounding could come from invariant MAIT and iNKT cells.

This CDR3 is built from 16 residues. The germline gives CDR1 KGHSH, CDR2 LQKENI. The V segment lost 1 base and the J segment 0 bases; nucleotides outside the gene matches: 2. This sample was also put to use in a study of T cells expressing NK-cell markers.

This TCR came from a woman aged 18-30 years in good health. Specimen: PBMCs. The rearrangement uses TRBV18 and TRBJ1-1, with TRBD1 matching over 10 bases. The DNA for the CDR3 is TGTGCCAGCTCACCACAGACAGGGGGCATGAACACTGAAGCTTTCTTT. Residues: CASSPQTGGMNTEAFF.